This T cell receptor (beta chain) was sequenced during a study of blood T cell repertoires in COVID-19. In the study overall: Donors in the United States, Italy and Spain gave samples during acute or convalescent COVID-19. From T cells, B-cell-depleted T cells, or PBMCs came the material, which was cDNA or gDNA.

The V gene end was trimmed by 4 bases and the J gene end by 5 bases; junction bases not matched to a gene: 2. The CDR3 is made up of 12 amino acids. CDR1 and CDR2 (germline): ENHRY, SYGVKD. Per the original data handling: How many nucleated cells were present was estimated from reference gene primer amplification. Here immunoSEQ multiplex PCR was the method, and the copy in TCRdb shows in-frame clones only, minus some. V and J calls plus clone size are reproduced from that table; the DNA served to infer D and trimming. The sample carries roughly 250,000 clones, around 83% recorded once. This chain connects TRBV10-3 to TRBJ2-7, with 7 positions matching TRBD1. The origin of this receptor is an older woman with active or convalescent COVID-19. Specimen: peripheral blood. CDR3 region: CAISGQGNEQYF. CDR3 in DNA: TGTGCCATCAGTGGACAGGGCAACGAGCAGTACTTC.